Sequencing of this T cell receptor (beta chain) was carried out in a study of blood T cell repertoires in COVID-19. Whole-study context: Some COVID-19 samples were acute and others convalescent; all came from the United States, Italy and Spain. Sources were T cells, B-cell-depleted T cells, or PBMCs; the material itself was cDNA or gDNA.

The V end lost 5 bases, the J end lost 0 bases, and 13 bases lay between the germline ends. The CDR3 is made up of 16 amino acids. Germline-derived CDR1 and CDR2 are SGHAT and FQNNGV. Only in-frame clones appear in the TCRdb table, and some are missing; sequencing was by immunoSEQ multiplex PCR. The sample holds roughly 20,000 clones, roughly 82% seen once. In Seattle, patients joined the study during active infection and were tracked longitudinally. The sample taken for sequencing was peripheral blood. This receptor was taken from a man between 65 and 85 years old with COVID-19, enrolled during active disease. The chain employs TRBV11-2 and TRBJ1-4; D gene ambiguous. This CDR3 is CASSPSLAATNEKLFF. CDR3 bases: TGTGCCAGCAGCCCTAGTTTAGCTGCAACTAATGAAAAACTGTTTTTT.